One sample yielded the 19 T cell receptor beta chains listed below, sequenced in a study of blood T cell repertoires in COVID-19. Assay used: immunoSEQ multiplex PCR; TCRdb lists only in-frame clones, some missing. The data hold around 270,000 clones, with 80% to 85% observed a single time. The source material was peripheral blood. These receptors originate from a woman in her forties who had recovered from COVID-19.

The chain employs TRBV2 and TRBJ2-1; TRBD1 might be the D (6 bases). The CDR3 runs 11 residues. Germline V gene data show CDR1 as SNHLY and CDR2 as FYNNEI. Trimming took off 6 bases at V and 10 bases at J, with 10 bases between the two ends. CDR3 sequence (DNA): TGTGCCAGCAGGAGGGGGAACGAGCAGTTCTTC. Encoded protein: CASRRGNEQFF.

The table lists this clone with a count of one. The rearrangement uses TRBV7-2 and TRBJ2-7; the D is unclear. The length of the CDR3 is 14 residues. V gave up 4 bases and J gave up 4 bases, with 14 bases separating them. The germline CDR1 and CDR2 sequences are SGHTA and FQGNSA. CDR3 protein: CASSWAPTVYEQYF. CDR3 bases: TGTGCCAGCAGCTGGGCCCCCACGGTTTACGAGCAGTACTTC.

About this clone itself: The sample carries other DNA sequences with the same CDR3. Here the CDR3 reads CASSFGGGYNEQFF. CDR3 nucleotides: TGTGCCAGCAGCTTTGGCGGGGGTTACAATGAGCAGTTCTTC. The chain has TRBV7-2 and TRBJ2-1, with 7 bases aligning to TRBD2. The CDR3 is 14 residues long. Trimming cost V 3 bases and J 4 bases; bases outside gene matches: 3. Germline loops: CDR1 SGHTA, CDR2 FQGNSA.

J is TRBJ2-1 and V is TRBV4-1, with TRBD2 matching 14 bases. The CDR3 sequence is 17 residues long. V gave up 4 bases and J gave up 2 bases; unmatched junction bases: 4. Per the germline V gene, CDR1 is MGHRA and CDR2 is YSYEKL. CDR3 nucleotide sequence: TGCGCCAGCAGCCCCGGACTAGCGGGGGGCACCTACAATGAGCAGTTCTTC. This codes for CASSPGLAGGTYNEQFF.

This chain joins TRBV30 and TRBJ2-7; TRBD1 agrees at 11 bases. J lost 3 bases, V lost 4 bases, and 5 bases had no gene match. The germline V gene has CDR1 GTSNPN and CDR2 SVGIG (reference sequence). The CDR3 has 14 residues. The CDR3 coding sequence is TGTGCCTGGACCGCGGACAGGGGGCTCTACGAGCAGTACTTC. As protein: CAWTADRGLYEQYF.

This chain uses TRBV6-1 with TRBJ2-1; D perhaps matches TRBD1 (5 bases). In germline, CDR1 is MNHNS, CDR2 SASEGT. V lost 1 base and J 3 bases, leaving 10 bases between the germline ends. This CDR3 region has 15 residues. CDR3 protein: CASSEGQGDYNEQFF. DNA for the CDR3: TGTGCCAGCAGTGAAGGGCAGGGTGACTACAATGAGCAGTTCTTC.

The rearrangement joins TRBV10-3 to TRBJ1-1; D is perhaps TRBD1 (5 bases). V lost 8 bases and J 6 bases, leaving 13 bases between the germline ends. Germline V gene sequence: CDR1 ENHRY, CDR2 SYGVKD. The CDR3 covers 12 residues. As DNA, the CDR3 is TGTGCCATCGGGGCGGGGACGGCTGAAGCTTTCTTT. Residues: CAIGAGTAEAFF.

V usage is TRBV5-1 and J usage is TRBJ1-6; TRBD1 is a possible D gene (5 bases). CDR1 and CDR2 (germline): SGHRS, YFSETQ. CDR3 length: 15 amino acids. V lost 3 bases to trimming and J lost 5 bases, with 12 bases between them. CDR3 in amino acids: CASSSPRVNNSPLHF. The DNA for the CDR3 is TGCGCCAGCAGCTCCCCCAGGGTAAATAATTCACCCCTCCACTTT.

This chain links TRBV29-1 with TRBJ2-3; the match to TRBD2 covers 9 bases. The CDR3 is made up of 15 amino acids. The germline V gene encodes CDR1 SQVTM and CDR2 ANQGSEA. V dropped 2 bases and J dropped 2; count of bases not matched to a gene: 5. The CDR3 loop reads CSVELGGGVTDTQYF. The DNA of the CDR3 is TGCAGCGTTGAACTCGGCGGGGGGGTCACAGATACGCAGTATTTT.

This chain connects TRBV7-9 to TRBJ1-2; TRBD1 matches 10 bases. Germline CDR1 and CDR2: SEHNR and FQNEAQ (reference sequence). V lost 4 bases, J lost 4 bases, and 6 bases stayed unmatched. This CDR3 has 15 residues. The CDR3 is CASSYGQGGTYGYTF. The CDR3, as DNA: TGTGCCAGCAGCTATGGACAGGGGGGAACCTATGGCTACACCTTC. The full variable domain, rest sourced from reference TRBV7-9 and TRBJ1-2, is DTGVSQNPRHKITKRGQNVTFRCDPISEHNRLYWYRQTLGQGPEFLTYFQNEAQLEKSRLLSDRFSAERPKGSFSTLEIQRTEQGDSAMYLCASSYGQGGTYGYTFGSGTRLTVV.

This clone was seen ten or more times. The CDR3 sequence: CASSPGLESGELFF. The CDR3 DNA is TGTGCCAGCAGTCCCGGACTAGAGTCCGGGGAGCTGTTTTTT. This chain connects TRBV6-5 to TRBJ2-2; 7 bases are a match to TRBD2. Germline values: CDR1 MNHEY, CDR2 SVGAGI. The length of the CDR3 is 14 residues. J was trimmed by 6 bases and V by 5 bases; bases with no gene match: 6.

The J gene is TRBJ2-3, the V gene TRBV9; possibly TRBD2 for D (6 bases). The CDR3 loop spans 17 amino acids. Germline CDR1 and CDR2: SGDLS and YYNGEE. The V and J ends lost 0 bases and 1 base respectively, with 15 bases between them. CDR3 amino acids: CASSVAVGRGGTDTQYF. The CDR3 DNA reads as TGTGCCAGCAGCGTAGCCGTAGGGCGGGGCGGCACAGATACGCAGTATTTT. The full variable domain, with the rest looked up from reference TRBV9 and TRBJ2-3, is DSGVTQTPKHLITATGQRVTLRCSPRSGDLSVYWYQQSLDQGLQFLIQYYNGEERAKGNILERFSAQQFPDLHSELNLSSLELGDSALYFCASSVAVGRGGTDTQYFGPGTRLTVL.

The chain has TRBV10-1 and TRBJ2-1; TRBD1 matches 11 bases. With 6 bases clipped from V and 10 bases from J, the junction kept 5 bases outside the gene matches. Germline V gene lookup returns CDR1 WNHNN and CDR2 SYGVQD (reference sequence). The CDR3 has 13 residues. CDR3 residues: CASSMDRGREQFF. As DNA, the CDR3 is TGCGCCAGCAGCATGGACAGGGGGCGGGAGCAGTTCTTC.

This chain joins TRBV30 and TRBJ1-1; D possibly corresponds to TRBD1 (6 bases). Germline lookup yields CDR1 GTSNPN and CDR2 SVGIG (reference sequence). V was clipped by 1 base and J by 1 base, with 10 bases between them. CDR3 length equals 14 residues. The CDR3 sequence: CAWSGGHRNTEAFF. The CDR3 DNA sequence: TGTGCCTGGAGTGGGGGACACAGGAACACTGAAGCTTTCTTT.

The chain combines TRBV11-2 with TRBJ1-3, with 7 bases aligning to TRBD1. Looked up from germline, CDR1 is SGHAT and CDR2 is FQNNGV. This CDR3 comprises 17 residues. The V segment lost 5 bases and the J segment 0 bases; nucleotides outside the gene matches: 10. The CDR3 coding sequence is TGTGCCAGCAGCCGAACCATACAGGGGTCCTCTGGAAACACCATATATTTT. The encoded protein is CASSRTIQGSSGNTIYF.

V and J are TRBV6-5 and TRBJ2-2; possible D gene TRBD1, 6 bases. Trimming stripped 6 bases from V and 4 bases from J, with 15 bases between. The germline V gene encodes CDR1 MNHEY and CDR2 SVGAGI. The CDR3 spans 15 residues. The CDR3 bases are TGTGCCAGCAGCCGCCAGGGGCACCCCACCGGGGAGCTGTTTTTT. Its translation is CASSRQGHPTGELFF.

This clone was seen at least ten times. The CDR3 nucleotides are TGTGCCAGCAGCTTTAAGCTAGCGGGGGGCGAGCAGTACTTC. Translation gives CASSFKLAGGEQYF. The chain employs TRBV11-3 and TRBJ2-7; the match to TRBD2 covers 11 bases. The trim removed 3 bases at V and 6 bases at J, leaving 4 bases unmatched. The CDR3 length is 14 residues. CDR1 and CDR2 (germline): SGHNT, YENEEA.

The chain employs TRBV5-1 and TRBJ1-1, with D hard to call. CDR1 SGHRS and CDR2 YFSETQ come from the germline V gene. The length of the CDR3 is 14 residues. The germline V and J ends were trimmed by 0 bases and 1 base, with 7 bases remaining between them. CDR3 in DNA: TGCGCCAGCAGCTTGGAGTATAGGAACACTGAAGCTTTCTTT. Translation: CASSLEYRNTEAFF.

The chain employs TRBV24-1 and TRBJ2-3, with 10 bases matching TRBD2. This CDR3 has 15 residues. Per the germline V gene, CDR1 is KGHDR and CDR2 is SFDVKD. J was trimmed by 7 bases and V by 6 bases; bases with no gene match: 9. This CDR3 is CATSSTSGEGYTQYF. The CDR3 region has the DNA TGTGCCACCAGTTCAACTAGCGGGGAAGGGTATACGCAGTATTTT.